The subject of this entry is one T cell receptor beta chain. Using immunoSEQ multiplex PCR, the repertoire was profiled, and TCRdb retains in-frame clones only, with some absent. This sample has a few hundred thousand clones, with 95% found just once. CDR1 is MDHEN, CDR2 SYDVKM, per germline. Trimming cost V 5 bases and J 2 bases, with 21 bases left between them. CDR3 length: 17 amino acids. The sample belongs to a study of shared T cell receptors in the human thymus. What was sequenced was thymocytes. The chain recombines TRBV28 with TRBJ1-2; D is unclear. This TCR was sampled from a human donor. CDR3 sequence (DNA): TGTGCCAGCAGTGCCTTAGGGAAAAGTCAGAGAAACTATGGCTACACCTTC. It yields the protein CASSALGKSQRNYGYTF.